This T cell receptor (beta chain) was found in a study of siplizumab effects on memory and regulatory T cells. Profiled with immunoSEQ multiplex PCR; TCRdb holds only in-frame clones, not every one. The table includes roughly 92,000 clones, 85% to 95% detected once. V was trimmed by 1 base and J by 6 bases, leaving 18 bases between them. Looked up from germline, CDR1 is MGHDK and CDR2 is SYGVNS. The CDR3 has 16 amino acids. The chain links TRBV25-1 to TRBJ2-5; tentatively, D is TRBD2 (7 bases). Input material: non-Treg CD4+ T cells sorted from blood. This clonotype was sampled from a human donor in good health. This CDR3 is CASSESLGGASQTQYF. CDR3 coding DNA: TGTGCCAGCAGTGAATCCCTAGGGGGGGCCTCGCAGACCCAGTACTTC.